This T cell receptor beta chain stems from a study of blood T cell repertoires in COVID-19 (dated by TCRdb to the early 2020s). With regard to the full study: ImmuneRACE Cohort 3 recovered participants were defined by two consecutive negative NP/OP PCR tests, healthcare professional clearance, or symptom resolution. Where available, HLA class I and class II types were taken from metadata supplied by the sample provider and were not determined by assay-based typing. The prospective study material was composed of cDNA or gDNA derived from T cells, B-cell-depleted T cells, or PBMCs. Sample metadata almost always included a de-identified subject ID, COVID-19 status, age in years and sex. Deeply sampled blood TCRbeta repertoires from subjects exposed to, actively infected with, or recovered from COVID-19 were included in the dataset. The repertoires were made available in a free public database intended to serve as a resource for research on the immune response to SARS-CoV-2. Samples from collaborators originated in the United States, Italy and Spain and spanned both the acute and convalescent phases of COVID-19. The samples were drawn from the first 160 participants of the ongoing ImmuneRACE study and from about 1,200 subjects provided by 6 global collaborators.

To note about this clone: What this receptor recognizes is not known. There are no base qualities to consult, and no much larger clone falls within one base.

TCRbeta CDR3 regions were amplified from genomic DNA by means of the immunoSEQ Assay, a bias-controlled multiplex PCR. Under the source paper's analysis protocol: Within the assay, amplification of reference gene primers was used to estimate how many nucleated cells each sample contained. To quantify the absolute abundance of each unique TCRbeta CDR3 rearrangement, sequence reads were collapsed and filtered. For each sample, productive Simpson clonality was calculated as the square root of Simpson's diversity index over productive rearrangements. Entries here come from immuneACCESS through TCRdb and include only in-frame sequences with V and J called. Some clones fail to appear in such tables; in the studies checked, an unresolved V gene covers under half of the shortfall, and the cause of the remainder is unknown. The V and J calls and clone size are taken from that table; D and trimming were inferred from the DNA. Here the sample has under 400,000 clones; around 87% occur a single time. The top ten clones comprise about 1.9% of the sample.

What the research found in general, with its limitations: The quantity of clinical and demographic metadata differed by source and by participant and was supplied without curation.

The CDR3 spans 14 residues, from the cysteine through the phenylalanine. The CDR3 DNA has 42 bases and is translated from base 1. V is pruned by 0 bases and J by 2 bases, leaving 4 bases of the junction without a gene match. CDR1 and CDR2 are read off the germline V gene (reference sequence) as GTSNPN and SVGIG. Participants in the prospective study were aged about 18 to 89 years, lived in approximately 26 United States geographic areas, and enrolled through a virtual design. Cohort assignment in the prospective study relied on participant-reported clinical history from a screening survey and a study questionnaire. Mobile phlebotomists in the prospective study collected whole blood, serum and a nasopharyngeal or oropharyngeal swab from every participant. Participants in the prospective study had the option to provide additional blood draws and questionnaires over an approximately 2-month period. Before DNA extraction, blood samples from the prospective study were shipped at room temperature or frozen.

The receptor chain draws on TRBV30 and TRBJ2-7, with 7 bases matching TRBD2. Sequences were obtained from PBMCs or T cells enriched from blood (not recorded which). The clonotype was recovered from a man between 35 and 55 years old in a cohort exposed to, infected with or recovered from COVID-19 (not recorded which). The CDR3 reads as follows: CAWSVWGGPYEQYF. The DNA sequence reads TGTGCCTGGAGTGTATGGGGGGGACCCTACGAGCAGTACTTC.